One sample yielded the 20 T cell receptor beta chains listed below, sequenced in a study of T cells after yellow fever vaccination. One entry per CDR3 protein results from TCRdb running MiXCR on the 5' RACE reads. The data contain 150,000 or so distinct CDR3 sequences, around 9.7% of them singletons. Sample: CD8+ T cells sorted from PBMCs, taken 45 days after the yellow fever booster vaccination. These receptors all come from a man between 18 and 35 years old who received the YFV17D yellow fever vaccine.

The chain couples TRBV4-3 to TRBJ2-4; no clear D. V lost 0 bases and J 2 bases, leaving 11 bases between the germline ends. In germline, CDR1 is LGHNA, CDR2 YSLEER. The CDR3 runs 16 residues. The CDR3 loop is CASSQDRAVPKNIQYF. CDR3 coding DNA: TGCGCCAGCAGCCAAGATCGGGCCGTACCCAAAAACATTCAGTACTTC.

The V call is TRBV30, the J call TRBJ1-1; D call uncertain. CDR1 and CDR2 from the germline V gene are GTSNPN and SVGIG (reference sequence). The CDR3 length is 13 residues. V was trimmed by 3 bases and J by 6 bases, leaving 14 bases between them. The CDR3, as DNA: TGTGCCTGGAGAGAAGGGTACCCCCCTGAAGCTTTCTTT. Protein: CAWREGYPPEAFF.

This sequence joins TRBV5-1 and TRBJ1-2; tentative D call: TRBD1 (6 bases). Germline CDR1 is SGHRS and CDR2 is YFSETQ. V was clipped by 2 bases and J by 0 bases, with 17 bases between them. The CDR3 has 17 amino acids. The CDR3 is CASSLYPDSPANYGYTF. The CDR3 DNA reads as TGCGCCAGCAGCTTATACCCGGACAGCCCAGCTAACTATGGCTACACCTTC.

The V call is TRBV15, the J call TRBJ2-7, with D perhaps assigned TRBD1 or TRBD2 (5 bases each). Germline CDR1 and CDR2: LNHNV and YYDKDF (reference sequence). The CDR3 has 15 amino acids. The ends were cut back, 1 base at V and 4 bases at J, with 14 bases in the middle. CDR3 in DNA: TGTGCCACCAGCAGAGCCGGCCGGGACGGGTACGAGCAGTACTTC. Encoded protein: CATSRAGRDGYEQYF.

CDR3 protein: CAINDGSYEQYV. CDR3 bases: TGTGCCATCAATGATGGTTCCTACGAGCAGTACGTC. The chain joins TRBV10-3 to TRBJ2-7; no clear D. Trimming stripped 7 bases from V and 1 base from J, with 8 bases between. The CDR3 extends over 12 amino acids. CDR1 is ENHRY and CDR2 is SYGVKD in the germline V gene.

This rearrangement joins TRBV7-9 to TRBJ1-1, with 10 positions matching TRBD1. Germline loops: CDR1 SEHNR, CDR2 FQNEAQ (reference sequence). The V and J ends lost 0 bases and 5 bases, in that order; junction bases with no gene match: 6. The length of the CDR3 is 16 residues. The CDR3 reads CASSLAAGQGKTEAFF. The CDR3 DNA reads TGTGCCAGCAGCTTAGCGGCGGGACAGGGGAAAACTGAAGCTTTCTTT.

This clonotype was counted between two and nine times. This chain connects TRBV6-1 to TRBJ2-1; tentatively, D is TRBD2 (6 bases). Germline lookup yields CDR1 MNHNS and CDR2 SASEGT. This CDR3 is 16 amino acids long. V was clipped by 2 bases and J by 8 bases, with 19 bases between them. Here the CDR3 reads CASSERTGDPFDEQFF. Written as DNA, the CDR3 is TGTGCCAGCAGTGAAAGGACGGGGGATCCTTTCGATGAGCAGTTCTTC.

In its sample, this clonotype was seen many times. The V gene is TRBV9, the J gene TRBJ2-3, with D hard to call. Germline V gives CDR1 SGDLS, CDR2 YYNGEE. V lost 0 bases, J lost 0 bases, and 2 bases lay in between. This CDR3 is 13 amino acids long. The chain's CDR3 is CASSVVSTDTQYF. The CDR3 DNA reads TGTGCCAGCAGCGTAGTTAGCACAGATACGCAGTATTTT.

This clonotype was detected a few times. The gene calls are TRBV27 and TRBJ1-5, with D unclear. CDR3 length equals 16 residues. CDR1 and CDR2 (germline): MNHEY, SMNVEV (reference sequence). Trimming removed 3 bases from V and 4 bases from J, with 16 bases in between. The CDR3 DNA follows: TGTGCCAGCAGTTTTCCAGGTACCCCGCAAAATCAGCCCCAGCATTTT. Amino acids: CASSFPGTPQNQPQHF.

In its sample, this clonotype was seen a few times. The V and J genes are TRBV20-1 and TRBJ2-3; 7 bases are shared with TRBD2. The germline gives CDR1 DFQATT, CDR2 SNEGSKA (reference sequence). CDR3 length equals 12 residues. Written as DNA, the CDR3 is TGCAGCTTGCTAGCGGCCACAGATACGCAGTATTTT. It yields the protein CSLLAATDTQYF.

This clonotype was detected only a few times. The chain carries TRBV7-2 and TRBJ1-6; no firm D call. Trimming pared 4 bases from V and 10 bases from J, leaving 23 bases between. The CDR3 runs 17 residues. Germline values: CDR1 SGHTA, CDR2 FQGNSA. CDR3 amino acids: CASSSPRVRAPGSPLHF. CDR3 in DNA: TGTGCCAGCAGCTCCCCACGAGTGAGGGCCCCTGGCTCACCCCTCCACTTT.

This clonotype was recorded a few times. J is TRBJ2-3 and V is TRBV4-3; 9 bases are a match to TRBD2. CDR3 length equals 18 residues. Germline V gene lookup returns CDR1 LGHNA and CDR2 YSLEER. V was clipped by 1 base and J by 0 bases; unmatched bases: 8. This CDR3 is CASSQGLAGTSSTDTQYF. The CDR3 region has the DNA TGCGCCAGCAGCCAAGGTCTAGCGGGGACTTCTAGCACAGATACGCAGTATTTT.

A few counts support this clonotype. V gene TRBV4-3 combines with J gene TRBJ1-4; D remains unclear. CDR3 length: 15 residues. The ends were cut back, 0 bases at V and 1 base at J, with 6 bases in the middle. Germline loops: CDR1 LGHNA, CDR2 YSLEER. The CDR3 region has the DNA TGCGCCAGCAGCCAAGATTCGGTAACTAATGAAAAACTGTTTTTT. It translates to CASSQDSVTNEKLFF.

This clonotype appeared a few times. The chain is built from TRBV7-3 and TRBJ2-1, with 7 nucleotides matching TRBD2. Germline CDR1 is SGHTA and CDR2 is FQGTGA. V shed 4 bases and J 4 bases; nucleotides not matched to a gene: 7. The CDR3 consists of 15 residues. The CDR3 loop reads CASSSSGGHYNEQFF. The CDR3 region has the DNA TGTGCCAGCAGCTCGTCGGGGGGTCATTACAATGAGCAGTTCTTC.

J is TRBJ2-3 and V is TRBV7-9; D remains unclear. The CDR3 is 14 residues long. The ends were cut back, 1 base at V and 2 bases at J, with 7 bases in the middle. Per the germline V gene, CDR1 is SEHNR and CDR2 is FQNEAQ (reference sequence). Here the CDR3 DNA reads TGTGCCAGCAGCTTAGAACAGTCCACAGATACGCAGTATTTT. Translating it yields CASSLEQSTDTQYF.

The gene calls are TRBV7-8 and TRBJ2-1, with 7 bases fitting TRBD2. This CDR3 has 13 residues. Unmatched junction bases numbered 13, after V lost 5 bases and J lost 15 bases. Per germline, CDR1 SGHVS and CDR2 FQNEAQ. CDR3 in amino acids: CASSTLGTRGTFF. The CDR3, as DNA: TGTGCCAGCAGCACCCTGGGGACGCGGGGGACGTTCTTC.

This clonotype was recorded at least ten times. J is TRBJ1-2 and V is TRBV12-3 or TRBV12-4; TRBD1 is a possible D gene (6 bases). With 6 bases removed from V and 2 bases from J, the gap between germline ends came to 10 bases. The CDR3 length is 13 residues. DNA for the CDR3: TGTGCCAGCAGCCCCACAGGGAACTATGGCTACACCTTC. Translating gives CASSPTGNYGYTF.

Many counts were recorded for this clonotype. The J gene is TRBJ1-1, the V gene TRBV6-5; 9 bases line up with TRBD1. Per the germline V gene, CDR1 is MNHEY and CDR2 is SVGAGI. With V trimmed by 5 bases and J by 5 bases, 9 bases remained unmatched. This CDR3 spans 15 amino acids. The CDR3 sequence is CASSDTGGARTEAFF. In DNA form, the CDR3 reads TGTGCCAGCAGTGACACAGGGGGCGCGAGGACTGAAGCTTTCTTT.

In its sample, this clonotype was seen a few times. The V call is TRBV4-1, the J call TRBJ1-1; D uncertain. The germline V and J ends were trimmed by 6 bases and 4 bases, with 15 bases remaining between them. Germline V gene sequence: CDR1 MGHRA, CDR2 YSYEKL. The CDR3 extends over 14 amino acids. The CDR3 loop is CASRIFSWSTEAFF. CDR3 in DNA: TGCGCCAGCAGGATTTTCTCATGGAGCACTGAAGCTTTCTTT.

The sample holds a few counts of this clonotype. V and J are TRBV10-2 and TRBJ2-2; possibly TRBD2 for D (6 bases). Trimming stripped 6 bases from V and 8 bases from J, with 25 bases between. In germline, CDR1 is WSHSY, CDR2 SAAADI. The CDR3 is 17 residues long. The CDR3 reads CASRPNRDSRVEGELFF. The CDR3 region has the DNA TGCGCCAGCAGACCCAACCGGGACTCCCGGGTCGAGGGGGAGCTGTTTTTT.